This TCR beta chain was captured by sequencing in a study of GPR56 and killer-like receptors on CD4 memory cells (dated by TCRdb to about 2019). Regarding the complete study: The study proposed that the stepwise gain of KLRB1, KLRG1, GPR56 and finally KLRF1 marks human CD4+ memory T-cell differentiation and cytokine production potential. The study described its healthy blood donors as age-matched to the liver disease patients, who had a median age of roughly 70 years.

Sequencing instrument: Illumina HiSeq 2500. To build sequencing libraries, a previously published PCR protocol was used to amplify the recombined TCRbeta locus. For the original study's pipeline: Reads whose average quality score was below 30 were removed, and the reads that remained were processed with IMSEQ. Vbeta gene, Jbeta gene and CDR3 amino acid sequence were used to define clonotypes. To quantify how much the repertoires of different populations overlapped, the Morisita-Horn index was computed on the top 100 expanded clones. Renyi diversity profiles, calculated on the top 100 expanded clones, were used to assess clonal diversity. Through TCRdb reprocessing, the reads give one entry per CDR3 protein sequence; DNA is omitted. The V and J calls shown here were made by TCRdb, not taken from the authors' results. The table of this sample itemizes 2,000 to 2,500 distinct CDR3 sequences. The ten largest clones capture about 4% of the sample.

Broader findings and caveats from the paper: Rather than full repertoires, only the 100 most expanded clones per population were included in the diversity and similarity analyses. The clones that dominated late populations 4 and 5 were also present in early populations 1 and 2, and the authors interpreted this finding as evidence for linear differentiation. Low clonal frequency was observed in the marker-negative population, and a progressive increase in clonal frequency, with a corresponding decrease in TCRbeta diversity, was observed along the proposed pathway. Overlap of TCR repertoires was observed especially between the late populations 4 and 5, and partly population 3.

Five KLR/GPR56-defined CD4+ populations were enriched by fluorescence-activated cell sorting before TCRbeta sequencing. TCRbeta repertoires of five CD4+ T-cell subsets defined by KLRB1, KLRG1, GPR56 and KLRF1 expression were sequenced to test a linear memory differentiation pathway. TCR-sequenced cells came from peripheral blood of healthy control individuals, reported as five donors in the TCRbeta analysis figure. The researchers collected heparinized peripheral blood and processed every sample within one hour of retrieval. Blood was diluted 1:2 in PBS, and peripheral blood mononuclear cells were then isolated from the diluted blood at room temperature by Biocoll density gradient centrifugation. CD4+ T cells were enriched from freshly isolated PBMCs by magnetic sorting with anti-CD4 MicroBeads before flow sorting. A BD FACSAria II was used to sort CD4+ T cells enriched from PBMCs of healthy donors according to marker expression. Surface staining used anti-KLRB1 clone 191B8, anti-KLRF1 clone 4A4.D10 and anti-KLRG1 clone REA261 antibodies from Miltenyi Biotec.

With respect to this clonotype: The antigen it binds to is not known.

This clonotype was obtained from a human donor in good health. Sequencing was performed on memory CD4+ T cells from blood.

Here the CDR3 is given as CASSQGGTPDTQYF. The chain employs TRBV7-2 and TRBJ2-3; no DNA is available, so the TRBD1 call from TCRdb remains unchecked. CDR1 and CDR2, per the germline V gene, are SGHTA and FQGNSA. The CDR3 contains 14 residues, cysteine and phenylalanine counted. No DNA has been recorded.